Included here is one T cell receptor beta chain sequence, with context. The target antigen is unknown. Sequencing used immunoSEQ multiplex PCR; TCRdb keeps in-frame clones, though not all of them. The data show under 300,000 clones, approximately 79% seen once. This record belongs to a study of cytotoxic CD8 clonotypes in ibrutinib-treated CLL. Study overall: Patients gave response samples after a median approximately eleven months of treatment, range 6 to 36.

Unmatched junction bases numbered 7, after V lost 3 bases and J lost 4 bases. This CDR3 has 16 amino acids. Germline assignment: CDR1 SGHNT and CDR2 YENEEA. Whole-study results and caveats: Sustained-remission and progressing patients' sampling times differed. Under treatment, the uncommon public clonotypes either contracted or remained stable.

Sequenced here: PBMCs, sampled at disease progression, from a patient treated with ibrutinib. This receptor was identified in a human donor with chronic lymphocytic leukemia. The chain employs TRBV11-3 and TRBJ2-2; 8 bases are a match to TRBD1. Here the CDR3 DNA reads TGTGCCAGCAGCTTTTTGGCAGGGGGCGGCACCGGGGAGCTGTTTTTT. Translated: CASSFLAGGGTGELFF.